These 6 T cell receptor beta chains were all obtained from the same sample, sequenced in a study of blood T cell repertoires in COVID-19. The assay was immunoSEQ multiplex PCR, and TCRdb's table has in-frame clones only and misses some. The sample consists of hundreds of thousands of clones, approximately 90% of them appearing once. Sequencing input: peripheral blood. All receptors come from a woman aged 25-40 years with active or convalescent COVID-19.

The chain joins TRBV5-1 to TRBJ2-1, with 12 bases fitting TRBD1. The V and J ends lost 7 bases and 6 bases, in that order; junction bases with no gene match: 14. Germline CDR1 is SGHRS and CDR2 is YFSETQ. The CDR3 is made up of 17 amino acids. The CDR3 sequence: CASSTGTGGISGNEQFF. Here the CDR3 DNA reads TGCGCCAGCTCGACCGGGACAGGGGGCATTAGCGGCAATGAGCAGTTCTTC.

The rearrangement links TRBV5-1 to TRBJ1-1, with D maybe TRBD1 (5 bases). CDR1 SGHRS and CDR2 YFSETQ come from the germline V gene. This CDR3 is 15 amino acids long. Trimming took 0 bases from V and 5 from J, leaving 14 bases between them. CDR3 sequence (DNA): TGCGCCAGCAGCTTGGCGTCAGGGTCCTATACTGAAGCTTTCTTT. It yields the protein CASSLASGSYTEAFF.

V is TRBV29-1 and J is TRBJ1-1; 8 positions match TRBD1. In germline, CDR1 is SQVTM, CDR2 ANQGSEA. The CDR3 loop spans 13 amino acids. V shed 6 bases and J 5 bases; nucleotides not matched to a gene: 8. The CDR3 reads CSVSADRATEAFF. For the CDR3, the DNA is TGCAGCGTGTCGGCGGACAGGGCTACTGAAGCTTTCTTT.

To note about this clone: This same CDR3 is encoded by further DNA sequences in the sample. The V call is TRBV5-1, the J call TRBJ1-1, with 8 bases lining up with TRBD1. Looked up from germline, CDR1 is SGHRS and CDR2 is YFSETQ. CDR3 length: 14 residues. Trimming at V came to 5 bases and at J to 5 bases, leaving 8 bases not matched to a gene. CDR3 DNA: TGCGCCAGCAGTCCCGGACAGGGCCGGACTGAAGCTTTCTTT. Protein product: CASSPGQGRTEAFF.

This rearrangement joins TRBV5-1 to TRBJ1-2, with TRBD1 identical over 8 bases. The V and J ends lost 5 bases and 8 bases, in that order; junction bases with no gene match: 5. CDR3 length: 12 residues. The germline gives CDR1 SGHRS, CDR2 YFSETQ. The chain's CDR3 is CASSQDRDGYTF. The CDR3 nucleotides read TGCGCCAGCAGTCAGGACAGGGACGGCTACACCTTC.

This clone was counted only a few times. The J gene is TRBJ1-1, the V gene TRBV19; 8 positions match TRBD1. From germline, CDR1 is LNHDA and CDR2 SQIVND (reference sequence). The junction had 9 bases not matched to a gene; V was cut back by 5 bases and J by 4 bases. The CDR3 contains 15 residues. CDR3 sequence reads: CASSVGQAVSTEAFF. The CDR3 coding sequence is TGTGCCAGTAGTGTGGGACAGGCGGTTTCCACTGAAGCTTTCTTT.